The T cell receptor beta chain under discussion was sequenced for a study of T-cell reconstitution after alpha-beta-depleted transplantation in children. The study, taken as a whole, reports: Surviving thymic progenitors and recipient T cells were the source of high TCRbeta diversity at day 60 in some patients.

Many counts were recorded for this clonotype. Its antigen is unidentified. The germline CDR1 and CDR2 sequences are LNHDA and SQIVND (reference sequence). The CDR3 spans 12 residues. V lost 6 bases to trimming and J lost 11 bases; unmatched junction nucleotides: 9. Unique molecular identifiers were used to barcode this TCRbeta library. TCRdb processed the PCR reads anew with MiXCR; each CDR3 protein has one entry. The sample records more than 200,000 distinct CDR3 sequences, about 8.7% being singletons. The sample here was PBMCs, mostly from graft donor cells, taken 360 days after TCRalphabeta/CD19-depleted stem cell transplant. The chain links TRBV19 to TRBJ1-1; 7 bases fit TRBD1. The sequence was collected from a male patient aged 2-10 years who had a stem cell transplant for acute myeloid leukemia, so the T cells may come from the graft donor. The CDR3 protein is CASRAMTGTAFF. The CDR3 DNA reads TGTGCCAGTAGGGCGATGACAGGGACGGCTTTCTTT. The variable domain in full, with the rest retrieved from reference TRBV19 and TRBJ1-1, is DGGITQSPKYLFRKEGQNVTLSCEQNLNHDAMYWYRQDPGQGLRLIYYSQIVNDFQKGDIAEGYSVSREKKESFPLTVTSAQKNPTAFYLCASRAMTGTAFFGQGTRLTVV.